Here is one T cell receptor beta chain with its context. Source study methods: Quantification of nucleated cells was approximated via reference gene primer amplification. Generated by immunoSEQ multiplex PCR, the TCRdb table keeps only in-frame clones and is missing some. Clonal size and the V and J genes are those of that table, whereas D and trimming came from the DNA. In the table there are about 170,000 clones, roughly 81% of which are singletons. CDR3 length: 14 amino acids. CDR1 MNHNY and CDR2 SVGAGI come from the germline V gene (reference sequence). Losses at the gene ends were 6 bases for V and 6 bases for J; bases not matched to a gene: 7. The record originates from a study of blood T cell repertoires in COVID-19. As for the study in general: Donors in the United States, Italy and Spain gave samples during acute or convalescent COVID-19. Sources were T cells, B-cell-depleted T cells, or PBMCs; the material itself was cDNA or gDNA.

The rearrangement links TRBV6-6 to TRBJ1-4, with TRBD1 matching over 7 bases. Material: peripheral blood. The TCR comes from a man in his forties who had recovered from COVID-19. This chain's CDR3 is CASSDDRVDEKLFF. CDR3 coding DNA: TGTGCCAGCAGCGACGACAGGGTCGATGAAAAACTGTTTTTT.